One and the same sample provided the 30 T cell receptor beta chains below, sequenced in a study of blood T cell repertoires in COVID-19. Sequencing was performed with immunoSEQ multiplex PCR; in TCRdb, only in-frame clones are kept and a portion is missing. The sample has approximately 77,000 clones, around three quarters seen once; the top ten hold around 4.8%. Sequences were obtained from peripheral blood. Receptors were obtained from a woman aged 70-85 years with acute or convalescent COVID-19.

The V call is TRBV5-8, the J call TRBJ1-1; 8 positions agree with TRBD1. Germline CDR1 reads SGHTS; CDR2 reads YDEGEE. This CDR3 has 15 residues. With 5 bases clipped from V and 4 bases from J, the junction kept 10 bases outside the gene matches. Here the CDR3 reads CASRAQGAVGTEAFF. The CDR3 bases are TGTGCCAGCAGGGCGCAGGGGGCTGTGGGCACTGAAGCTTTCTTT.

V gene TRBV18 combines with J gene TRBJ2-3, with D possibly matching TRBD1 (5 bases). Germline V gene sequence: CDR1 KGHSH, CDR2 LQKENI. CDR3 size: 15 residues. Trimming removed 3 bases at V and 0 bases at J, with 10 bases between. CDR3: CASSPAGYSTDTQYF. The CDR3 nucleotides are TGTGCCAGCTCACCGGCAGGGTATAGCACAGATACGCAGTATTTT.

The gene calls are TRBV23-1 and TRBJ1-6, with D unresolved. Being an ORF, TRBV23-1 has a function that is uncertain. V lost 1 base to trimming and J lost 10 bases, with 5 bases between them. This CDR3 spans 12 amino acids. The CDR3 nucleotides read TGCGCCAGCAGTCAATTTATCTCACCCCTCCACTTT. It encodes CASSQFISPLHF.

V gene TRBV18 combines with J gene TRBJ1-1, with D perhaps matching TRBD1 (5 bases). Per germline, CDR1 KGHSH and CDR2 LQKENI. Trimming removed 6 bases from V and 0 bases from J, with 11 bases in between. The CDR3 totals 14 residues. In nucleotides, the CDR3 is TGTGCCAGCTCCATCAGGGTAATGAACACTGAAGCTTTCTTT. Its protein is CASSIRVMNTEAFF. The whole variable domain, remainder taken from reference TRBV18 and TRBJ1-1, is NAGVMQNPRHLVRRRGQEARLRCSPMKGHSHVYWYRQLPEEGLKFMVYLQKENIIDESGMPKERFSAEFPKEGPSILRIQQVVRGDSAAYFCASSIRVMNTEAFFGQGTRLTVV.

This clone was seen once. The V gene is TRBV19, the J gene TRBJ1-6; D remains unclear. With 5 bases removed from V and 0 bases from J, the gap between germline ends came to 14 bases. The CDR3 runs 17 residues. Germline CDR1 reads LNHDA; CDR2 reads SQIVND (reference sequence). As DNA, the CDR3 is TGTGCCAGTAGTCCCTTGACATTGAGCTCCTATAATTCACCCCTCCACTTT. Encoded protein: CASSPLTLSSYNSPLHF.

The J gene is TRBJ2-5, the V gene TRBV6-2 or TRBV6-3; 8 nucleotides align to TRBD1. CDR1 is MNHEY and CDR2 is SVGEGT in the germline V gene. This CDR3 has 16 residues. With V trimmed by 0 bases and J by 5 bases, 8 bases remained unmatched. The CDR3 here is CASSYSTGAALETQYF. The CDR3 DNA reads as TGTGCCAGCAGTTACTCGACAGGGGCCGCTCTGGAGACCCAGTACTTC.

V usage is TRBV7-8 and J usage is TRBJ1-1, with D possibly TRBD1 on 6 matching bases. V lost 1 base, J lost 1 base, and 13 bases lay in between. CDR1 is SGHVS, CDR2 FQNEAQ, per germline. The CDR3 extends over 16 amino acids. CDR3 residues: CASSLGAGATNTEAFF. The CDR3 DNA follows: TGTGCCAGCAGCTTAGGGGCAGGGGCTACGAACACTGAAGCTTTCTTT.

The J gene is TRBJ1-2, the V gene TRBV7-2; 8 bases fit TRBD1. The junction had 3 bases not matched to a gene; V was cut back by 6 bases and J by 0 bases. The CDR3 is made up of 14 amino acids. Germline CDR1 is SGHTA and CDR2 is FQGNSA. The CDR3 DNA reads TGTGCCAGCAGTTCAGGGGGCTCTAACTATGGCTACACCTTC. Translating it yields CASSSGGSNYGYTF.

In this sample, this clone turned up once. V gene TRBV13 combines with J gene TRBJ1-2, with D possibly matching TRBD1 (6 bases). V was trimmed by 3 bases and J by 2 bases, leaving 13 bases between them. CDR1 and CDR2 (germline): PRHDT, FYEKMQ (reference sequence). This CDR3 contains 15 residues. The CDR3: CASSFGAGVNYGYTF. In DNA, the CDR3 is TGTGCCAGCAGCTTCGGGGCAGGGGTAAACTATGGCTACACCTTC.

There are a few counts of this clone. J is TRBJ1-2 and V is TRBV5-1, with D tentatively TRBD1 (5 bases). This CDR3 has 17 amino acids. Germline V CDR1 and CDR2: SGHRS, YFSETQ. The V end was cut by 0 bases, the J end by 3 bases, with 18 bases between. CDR3 DNA: TGCGCCAGCAGCTTGGCCATGACGGCAGGGTCTCACTATGGCTACACCTTC. Translating it yields CASSLAMTAGSHYGYTF.

This rearrangement joins TRBV7-2 to TRBJ1-2; D gene ambiguous. The CDR3 has 16 residues. Germline V CDR1 and CDR2: SGHTA, FQGNSA. V was pared by 1 base and J by 0 bases, with 12 bases between. As DNA, the CDR3 is TGTGCCAGCAGCTTAGGGCCGGAGGCCGCTAACTATGGCTACACCTTC. This gives the protein CASSLGPEAANYGYTF.

The J gene is TRBJ1-1, the V gene TRBV27; TRBD1 matches at 7 bases. The CDR3 has 13 amino acids. After removal of 4 bases from V and 6 bases from J, the junction contained 5 bases not matched to a gene. CDR1 and CDR2 from the germline V gene are MNHEY and SMNVEV (reference sequence). The CDR3 DNA reads TGTGCCAGCAGTTACCGACAGGGCTCTGAAGCTTTCTTT. It specifies CASSYRQGSEAFF.

The chain uses TRBV7-8 and TRBJ2-3; TRBD2 might be the D (5 bases). The CDR3 is made up of 15 amino acids. Germline values: CDR1 SGHVS, CDR2 FQNEAQ. V was trimmed by 2 bases and J by 2 bases, leaving 11 bases between them. The CDR3 reads CASSLLLANTDTQYF. DNA for the CDR3: TGTGCCAGCAGCTTATTATTAGCGAACACAGATACGCAGTATTTT.

This clone appeared a few times. The chain joins TRBV6-2 or TRBV6-3 to TRBJ2-7; tentative D call: TRBD1 (6 bases). CDR1 and CDR2 from the germline V gene are MNHEY and SVGEGT. This CDR3 has 12 residues. V lost 2 bases and J 6 bases, leaving 8 bases between the germline ends. CDR3 bases: TGTGCCAGCAGTTACACAGGGAGCGAGCAGTACTTC. It codes for CASSYTGSEQYF.

The V and J genes are TRBV7-9 and TRBJ1-1; TRBD1 matches at 8 bases. V was pared by 3 bases and J by 3 bases, with 6 bases of the junction left unmatched. Germline V gives CDR1 SEHNR, CDR2 FQNEAQ (reference sequence). This CDR3 region has 15 residues. The CDR3 spells CASSLIQGGDTEAFF. The CDR3 DNA sequence: TGTGCCAGCAGCTTGATACAGGGGGGAGACACTGAAGCTTTCTTT.

V and J are TRBV6-2 or TRBV6-3 and TRBJ2-7; no definite D call. Trimming removed 4 bases at V and 3 bases at J, with 7 bases between. CDR1 is MNHEY, CDR2 SVGEGT, per germline. The CDR3 consists of 12 residues. CDR3 in amino acids: CASSFNIYEQYF. As DNA, the CDR3 is TGTGCCAGCAGTTTTAATATCTACGAGCAGTACTTC.

The chain uses TRBV6-2 or TRBV6-3 and TRBJ1-5, with a possible D match to TRBD1 (5 bases). V shed 6 bases and J shed 6 bases, with 18 bases lying between them. Germline V gene data show CDR1 as MNHEY and CDR2 as SVGEGT. The CDR3 runs 15 residues. As DNA, the CDR3 is TGTGCCAGCAGACCTCAAGCAGGGATATCTCAGCCCCAGCATTTT. Its translation is CASRPQAGISQPQHF.

This clone was recorded a few times. This CDR3 reads CASSPLADETQYF. The CDR3 nucleotides are TGTGCCAGCAGTCCCCTAGCGGATGAGACCCAGTACTTC. V and J are TRBV6-2 or TRBV6-3 and TRBJ2-5, with TRBD2 matching 7 bases. Trimming cost V 5 bases and J 5 bases; bases outside gene matches: 5. CDR3 length: 13 residues. From germline, CDR1 is MNHEY and CDR2 SVGEGT.

The rearrangement uses TRBV9 and TRBJ1-1; D is undetermined. The CDR3 covers 16 residues. Germline lookup yields CDR1 SGDLS and CDR2 YYNGEE. V shed 0 bases and J shed 3 bases, with 15 bases lying between them. CDR3 nucleotides: TGTGCCAGCAGCGTAGGGGGTGGAGGGTCGCACACTGAAGCTTTCTTT. This translates into CASSVGGGGSHTEAFF.

A single count supports this clone. The V gene is TRBV6-2 or TRBV6-3, the J gene TRBJ2-3; 7 positions agree with TRBD2. This CDR3 is built from 17 residues. Germline CDR1 is MNHEY and CDR2 is SVGEGT. With 2 bases clipped from V and 2 bases from J, the junction kept 10 bases outside the gene matches. The CDR3 region is CASSYALTGTTTDTQYF. Written as DNA, the CDR3 is TGTGCCAGCAGTTACGCTCTTACCGGGACTACCACAGATACGCAGTATTTT.

The table lists this clone with a few counts. This chain uses TRBV18 with TRBJ1-5, with a weak D call TRBD1 (6 bases). This CDR3 contains 16 residues. Trimming cost V 4 bases and J 0 bases, with 13 bases left between them. Germline CDR1 KGHSH, CDR2 LQKENI. DNA for the CDR3: TGTGCCAGCTCACTTCAGGGGCCAAATAGCAATCAGCCCCAGCATTTT. Translating it yields CASSLQGPNSNQPQHF.

The V call is TRBV18, the J call TRBJ2-5, with TRBD2 identical over 8 bases. The germline V gene has CDR1 KGHSH and CDR2 LQKENI. CDR3 size: 15 residues. The junction had 7 bases not matched to a gene; V was cut back by 1 base and J by 6 bases. CDR3 coding DNA: TGTGCCAGCTCACCACTAAGCGGGAGTTCGCAGACCCAGTACTTC. The encoded protein is CASSPLSGSSQTQYF.

The chain couples TRBV19 to TRBJ1-2; 12 bases align to TRBD1. With 6 bases clipped from V and 3 bases from J, the junction kept 11 bases outside the gene matches. This CDR3 has 17 amino acids. Germline V gives CDR1 LNHDA, CDR2 SQIVND (reference sequence). The CDR3 region is CASRLRDRGREDYGYTF. Written as DNA, the CDR3 is TGTGCCAGTAGGCTCCGGGACAGGGGGCGTGAGGACTATGGCTACACCTTC.

DNA for the CDR3: TGTGCCAGTAGTATAGCGGGAGGGACCGGGGAGCTGTTTTTT. It is translated as CASSIAGGTGELFF. This chain uses TRBV19 with TRBJ2-2; 8 bases match TRBD2. V lost 1 base, J lost 5 bases, and 0 bases stayed unmatched. The germline V gene encodes CDR1 LNHDA and CDR2 SQIVND (reference sequence). The CDR3 sequence is 14 residues long.

This clone was seen a few times. J is TRBJ2-3 and V is TRBV19, with D perhaps matching TRBD1 (5 bases). Germline loops: CDR1 LNHDA, CDR2 SQIVND (reference sequence). The V end lost 6 bases, the J end lost 1 base, and 8 bases lay between the germline ends. The CDR3 extends over 13 amino acids. The CDR3 reads CASSQQGTDTQYF. The CDR3 region has the DNA TGTGCCAGTAGCCAACAGGGCACAGATACGCAGTATTTT.

This CDR3 is CASSRGGTGALTEAFF. DNA of the CDR3: TGTGCCAGCAGCCGAGGGGGGACAGGGGCTCTCACTGAAGCTTTCTTT. The chain uses TRBV13 and TRBJ1-1; 10 positions match TRBD1. The V and J ends lost 5 bases and 4 bases, in that order; junction bases with no gene match: 10. The CDR3 length is 16 residues. Germline values: CDR1 PRHDT, CDR2 FYEKMQ (reference sequence).

The chain uses TRBV7-3 and TRBJ2-3, with 9 bases fitting TRBD2. J lost 4 bases, V lost 1 base, and 3 bases had no gene match. CDR1 SGHTA and CDR2 FQGTGA come from the germline V gene. This CDR3 spans 15 amino acids. The CDR3 loop reads CASSLSGGASDTQYF. CDR3 bases: TGTGCCAGCAGCTTAAGCGGGGGGGCGTCAGATACGCAGTATTTT.

The chain is built from TRBV9 and TRBJ2-7; D gene unclear. Trimming cost V 3 bases and J 5 bases, with 18 bases left between them. Looked up from germline, CDR1 is SGDLS and CDR2 is YYNGEE. CDR3 length: 15 amino acids. The chain's CDR3 is CASSGPLVSLHEQYF. The CDR3 DNA follows: TGTGCCAGCAGCGGGCCCTTGGTTTCCCTTCACGAGCAGTACTTC.

The rearrangement links TRBV19 to TRBJ2-1; 7 bases are a match to TRBD2. Trimming at V came to 9 bases and at J to 0 bases, leaving 11 bases not matched to a gene. CDR1 and CDR2 from the germline V gene are LNHDA and SQIVND (reference sequence). The CDR3 runs 16 residues. The CDR3 loop is CARLVWGGSSYNEQFF. DNA of the CDR3: TGTGCCAGACTCGTGTGGGGGGGAAGCTCCTACAATGAGCAGTTCTTC. The whole variable domain, remainder taken from reference TRBV19 and TRBJ2-1, is DGGITQSPKYLFRKEGQNVTLSCEQNLNHDAMYWYRQDPGQGLRLIYYSQIVNDFQKGDIAEGYSVSREKKESFPLTVTSAQKNPTAFYLCARLVWGGSSYNEQFFGPGTRLTVL.

The chain carries TRBV10-3 and TRBJ2-3; 9 bases agree with TRBD2. This CDR3 has 16 residues. The J segment lost 10 bases and the V segment lost 0 bases, leaving 11 bases of the junction unmatched. Germline V gene lookup returns CDR1 ENHRY and CDR2 SYGVKD. CDR3 sequence reads: CAISESSRGGSTAQYF. CDR3 in DNA: TGTGCCATCAGTGAGTCGTCGCGGGGGGGCAGTACGGCGCAGTATTTT.